Detailed here is one TCR beta chain. What it binds is not known. Germline assignment: CDR1 MNHNY and CDR2 SVGAGI (reference sequence). V was clipped by 9 bases and J by 4 bases, with 18 bases between them. The CDR3 is 15 amino acids. Per the original methods: ImmunoSEQ output held junction-only sequences without quality scores, so filtering differed. Assay used: immunoSEQ multiplex PCR; TCRdb lists only in-frame clones, some missing. D and trimming were read from the DNA, whereas the V and J calls and clone size are those reported in that table. The table has some 1 million clones, roughly 80% seen once. From CD4+ cells came CD45RA+ naive and CD45RA-negative memory subsets. This record comes from a study of shared clonotypes between healthy human individuals. Whole-study findings and limits: Inspection by rarefaction showed sorted-subset sequencing to be incomplete despite large depth.

The material sequenced was memory CD4+ T cells sorted from blood. Subset denoted: CD45RA-negative fraction. The origin of this receptor is a young man in good health. The chain uses TRBV6-6 and TRBJ2-2, with D perhaps assigned TRBD1 or TRBD2 (7 bases each). For the CDR3, the DNA is TGTGCCAGTACCAGGGGGGGAGAGTTCACCGGGGAGCTGTTTTTT. It codes for CASTRGGEFTGELFF.